A single sample is the source of the 5 T cell receptor beta chains below, sequenced in a study of beta chain features in type 1 diabetes. Every isolated RNA sample was fully reverse transcribed, so sequencing captured expressed TCRB transcripts. Sequencing used immunoSEQ multiplex PCR; TCRdb keeps in-frame clones, though not all of them. The sample gives 400,000 to 450,000 clones, more than 11% of which show up once; about 0.034% is in the top ten. Sequences were obtained from naive CD4+ T cells from blood. These receptors were collected from a man in his thirties or forties in good health.

This chain uses TRBV5-6 with TRBJ2-1; no clear D gene. The CDR3 is made up of 11 amino acids. Germline V gene lookup returns CDR1 SGHDT and CDR2 YYEEEE. V lost 1 base to trimming and J lost 9 bases, with 5 bases between them. CDR3 in amino acids: CASSLSGEQFF. The CDR3 DNA follows: TGTGCCAGCAGCTTGTCAGGTGAGCAGTTCTTC.

CDR3 bases: TGTGCCAGCAGCTTGGGCCTAGCGGGTGGCGGAGAGACCCAGTACTTC. It translates to CASSLGLAGGGETQYF. The chain is built from TRBV7-9 and TRBJ2-5, with 8 bases aligning to TRBD2. V lost 3 bases to trimming and J lost 4 bases; unmatched junction nucleotides: 10. In germline, CDR1 is SEHNR, CDR2 FQNEAQ (reference sequence). The CDR3 loop spans 16 amino acids.

The chain couples TRBV7-9 to TRBJ1-1, with 8 bases identical to TRBD1. Trimming cost V 4 bases and J 1 base; bases outside gene matches: 5. The germline V gene encodes CDR1 SEHNR and CDR2 FQNEAQ (reference sequence). The CDR3 consists of 15 residues. This CDR3 reads CASSWKTGENTEAFF. The CDR3, as DNA: TGTGCCAGCAGCTGGAAGACAGGGGAGAACACTGAAGCTTTCTTT.

This clone appeared many times. This rearrangement joins TRBV29-1 to TRBJ2-3, with 7 positions matching TRBD2. Germline V gene data show CDR1 as SQVTM and CDR2 as ANQGSEA. The ends lost 6 bases at V and 6 bases at J; junction bases unmatched: 6. CDR3 length: 12 residues. In DNA, the CDR3 is TGCAGCGTACGCGGGAGTGGGGATACGCAGTATTTT. Its protein is CSVRGSGDTQYF.

This clone was counted between two and nine times. This chain connects TRBV5-1 to TRBJ2-1, with 12 bases that match TRBD2. Germline V lookup: CDR1 SGHRS, CDR2 YFSETQ. The V segment lost 4 bases and the J segment 11 bases; nucleotides outside the gene matches: 19. The CDR3 length is 18 residues. The CDR3 DNA reads as TGCGCCAGCAGCGCATATCTAGCGGGAGGGCCCTCGATTGGTAAGCAGTTCTTC. Translation: CASSAYLAGGPSIGKQFF.